Reported below is one T cell receptor beta chain. The data derive from a study of blood T cell repertoires in COVID-19. About the study: The cDNA or gDNA used as material had been derived from T cells, B-cell-depleted T cells, or PBMCs.

In the source study's methods: Amplified reference gene primers provided the basis for estimating nucleated cell counts. Using immunoSEQ multiplex PCR, the repertoire was profiled, and TCRdb retains in-frame clones only, with some absent. The V and J calls and clone size are taken from that table; D and trimming were inferred from the DNA. The sample gives around 200,000 clones, more than 75% of which show up once; about 5% is in the top ten. Germline assignment: CDR1 SQVTM and CDR2 ANQGSEA. This CDR3 region has 12 residues. The V end was cut by 5 bases, the J end by 3 bases, with 7 bases between. The chain links TRBV29-1 to TRBJ1-4; D possibly corresponds to TRBD1 (6 bases). Material for sequencing was peripheral blood. This receptor was identified in a woman older than 75 with acute or convalescent COVID-19. The CDR3, as DNA: TGCAGCGTTTGGGGGCCTAATGAAAAACTGTTTTTT. It translates to CSVWGPNEKLFF.